These T cell receptor beta chains were read from a single sample in a study of identical twins. TCRdb passed the 5' RACE reads through MiXCR, listing each CDR3 protein once. This sample carries some 760,000 distinct CDR3 sequences, about 18% of them seen once, and the ten largest clones take around 12%. A further study also used this sample, focusing on T cells expressing NK-cell markers.

Sequencing was done on a sample of PBMCs. These receptor sequences come from a woman under 30 in good health. Each CDR3 is given with its conserved first and last residue. A D gene is named only where the DNA matches it firmly.

TRBV5-1	TRBD2	TRBJ2-5	CASSLARTSGETQYF
TRBV7-8	TRBD2	TRBJ2-7	CASSYRGVAGLGEQYF
TRBV7-2	.	TRBJ2-6	CASTAKVSGANVLTF
TRBV12-3/TRBV12-4	TRBD2	TRBJ2-7	CASSPSGRAGYEQYF
TRBV12-3/TRBV12-4	.	TRBJ2-1	CASSLTGPNTEQFF
TRBV18	.	TRBJ2-4	CASSNDRFGNIQYF
TRBV12-3/TRBV12-4	.	TRBJ1-2	CASSLTAGRNYGYTF
TRBV7-2	.	TRBJ2-3	CASTWGSTDTQYF
TRBV5-1	.	TRBJ2-5	CASSSALQGPQETQYF
TRBV20-1	.	TRBJ2-7	CSARDLEGSNEQYF
TRBV12-3/TRBV12-4	.	TRBJ2-5	CASSPTSWGPYF
TRBV5-1	TRBD2	TRBJ2-5	CASSTGTSGGETQYF
TRBV7-9	.	TRBJ2-2	CASSPARPTTGELFF
TRBV12-3/TRBV12-4	TRBD2	TRBJ2-5	CASSPLTSGAGRETQYF
TRBV6-5	TRBD1	TRBJ2-1	CASSYRDRDRNEQFF
TRBV7-9	.	TRBJ1-1	CASSFPPEAFF
TRBV5-1	.	TRBJ2-5	CASSSTGVETQYF
TRBV9	.	TRBJ2-3	CASSVDTDTQYF
TRBV6-5	TRBD2	TRBJ2-7	CASSYASGGSYEQYF
TRBV7-2	TRBD2	TRBJ2-7	CASSSLAGGKYEQYF
TRBV2	.	TRBJ1-4	CASSEQEGEKLFF
TRBV12-3/TRBV12-4	.	TRBJ2-5	CASSLAGPWIQYF
TRBV15	.	TRBJ2-7	CATSSSGVYEQYF
TRBV2	.	TRBJ2-1	CARRAVAEQFF
TRBV11-2	.	TRBJ2-5	CASGIGYQETQYF
TRBV7-8	TRBD1	TRBJ2-5	CASSTTGLETQYF
TRBV5-1	.	TRBJ2-4	CASSLDAGKNIQYF
TRBV20-1	.	TRBJ2-3	CSARSSENTDTQYF
TRBV7-3	TRBD1	TRBJ2-2	CASSEQGDGTGELFF
TRBV27	.	TRBJ2-7	CASSFGAGISYEQYF
TRBV7-2	.	TRBJ2-3	CASSLGRADTDTQYF
TRBV6-1	.	TRBJ2-5	CASSEDRVRETQYF
TRBV13	TRBD1	TRBJ2-3	CASVQGAGTDTQYF
TRBV20-1	.	TRBJ1-1	CSARIPGPTGGEAFF
TRBV20-1	TRBD2	TRBJ2-5	CSATRAVASGGQETQYF
TRBV12-3/TRBV12-4	TRBD2	TRBJ2-5	CASTPGLAEETQYF
TRBV20-1	.	TRBJ2-1	CSAIRGAHEQFF
TRBV12-3/TRBV12-4	.	TRBJ2-3	CASGSIQGFRDTQYF
TRBV7-2	.	TRBJ2-3	CASRPKSGGTDTQYF
TRBV10-3	.	TRBJ2-2	CALHPGGSNTGELFF
TRBV2	.	TRBJ2-7	CASGGQLFHEQYF
TRBV14	.	TRBJ2-7	CASSPYSGSGEQYF
TRBV30	.	TRBJ2-5	CAWTLLRGSSETQYF
TRBV30	.	TRBJ1-1	CAWSIGDTSTEAFF
TRBV6-2/TRBV6-3	TRBD1	TRBJ2-7	CASSRYRDRGYEQYF
TRBV20-1	TRBD1	TRBJ2-5	CSARTGQSMETQYF